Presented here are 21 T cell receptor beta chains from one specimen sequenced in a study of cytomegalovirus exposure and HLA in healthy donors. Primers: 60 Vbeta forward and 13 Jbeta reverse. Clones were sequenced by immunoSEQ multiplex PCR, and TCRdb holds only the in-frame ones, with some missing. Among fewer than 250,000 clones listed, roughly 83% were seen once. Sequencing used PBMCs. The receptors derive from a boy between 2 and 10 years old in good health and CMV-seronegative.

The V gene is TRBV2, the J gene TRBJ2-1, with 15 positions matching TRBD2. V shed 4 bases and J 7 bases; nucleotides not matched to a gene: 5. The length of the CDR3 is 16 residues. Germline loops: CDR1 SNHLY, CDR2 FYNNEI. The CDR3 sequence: CASSAQGLAGGNEQFF. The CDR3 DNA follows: TGTGCCAGCAGTGCCCAAGGACTAGCGGGGGGGAATGAGCAGTTCTTC.

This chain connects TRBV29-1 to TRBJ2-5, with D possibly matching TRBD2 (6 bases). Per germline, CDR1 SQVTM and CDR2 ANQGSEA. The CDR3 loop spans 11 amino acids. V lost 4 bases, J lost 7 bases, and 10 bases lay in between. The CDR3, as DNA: TGCAGCGTTGGACTAGACGGGACCCAGTACTTC. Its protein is CSVGLDGTQYF.

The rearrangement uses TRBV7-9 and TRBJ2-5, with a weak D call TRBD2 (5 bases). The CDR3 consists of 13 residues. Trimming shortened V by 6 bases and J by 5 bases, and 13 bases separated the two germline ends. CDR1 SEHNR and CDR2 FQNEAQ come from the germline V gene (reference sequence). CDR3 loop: CASRRGERETQYF. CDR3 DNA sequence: TGTGCCAGCAGACGTGGGGAGAGGGAGACCCAGTACTTC.

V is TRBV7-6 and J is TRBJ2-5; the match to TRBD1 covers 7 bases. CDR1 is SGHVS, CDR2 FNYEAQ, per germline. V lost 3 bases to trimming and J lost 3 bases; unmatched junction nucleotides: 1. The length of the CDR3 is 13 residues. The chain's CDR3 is CASSLGTEETQYF. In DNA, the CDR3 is TGTGCCAGCAGCTTGGGGACAGAAGAGACCCAGTACTTC.

The CDR3 loop reads CASSEHPTVTNTGELFF. The CDR3 DNA reads as TGTGCCAGCAGTGAACATCCGACAGTGACGAACACCGGGGAGCTGTTTTTT. The rearrangement joins TRBV25-1 to TRBJ2-2; D is possibly TRBD1 (5 bases). Trimming took 2 bases from V and 0 from J, leaving 13 bases between them. In germline, CDR1 is MGHDK, CDR2 SYGVNS. The CDR3 is 17 amino acids.

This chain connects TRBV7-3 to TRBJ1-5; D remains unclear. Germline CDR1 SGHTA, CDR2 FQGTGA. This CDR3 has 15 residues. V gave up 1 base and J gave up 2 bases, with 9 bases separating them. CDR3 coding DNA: TGTGCCAGCAGCTTAAGAGGGAGGGGCAATCAGCCCCAGCATTTT. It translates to CASSLRGRGNQPQHF.

The CDR3 region is CASSSLSGRGYEQYF. The CDR3 DNA is TGTGCCAGCAGCTCCCTCAGCGGGAGGGGGTACGAGCAGTACTTC. The chain has TRBV7-9 and TRBJ2-7, with 10 bases aligning to TRBD2. The CDR3 totals 15 residues. Germline V gene sequence: CDR1 SEHNR, CDR2 FQNEAQ (reference sequence). V gave up 4 bases and J gave up 4 bases; unmatched junction bases: 7.

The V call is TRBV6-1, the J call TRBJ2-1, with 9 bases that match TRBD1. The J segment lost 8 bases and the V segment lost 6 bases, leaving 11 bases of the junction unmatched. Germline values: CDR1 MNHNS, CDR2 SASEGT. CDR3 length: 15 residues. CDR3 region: CASRANRDRAHEQFF. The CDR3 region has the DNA TGTGCCAGCAGAGCAAACCGGGACAGGGCTCATGAGCAGTTCTTC.

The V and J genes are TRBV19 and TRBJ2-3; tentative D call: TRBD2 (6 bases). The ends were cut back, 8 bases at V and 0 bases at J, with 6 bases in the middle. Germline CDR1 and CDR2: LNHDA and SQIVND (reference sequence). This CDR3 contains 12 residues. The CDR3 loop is CASGTSTDTQYF. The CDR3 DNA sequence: TGTGCCAGTGGGACTAGCACAGATACGCAGTATTTT.

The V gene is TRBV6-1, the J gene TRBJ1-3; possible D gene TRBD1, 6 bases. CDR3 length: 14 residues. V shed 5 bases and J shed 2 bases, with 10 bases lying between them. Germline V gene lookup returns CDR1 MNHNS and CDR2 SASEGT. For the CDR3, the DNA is TGTGCCAGCAGTCAGGGGTTGGCTGGAAACACCATATATTTT. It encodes CASSQGLAGNTIYF.

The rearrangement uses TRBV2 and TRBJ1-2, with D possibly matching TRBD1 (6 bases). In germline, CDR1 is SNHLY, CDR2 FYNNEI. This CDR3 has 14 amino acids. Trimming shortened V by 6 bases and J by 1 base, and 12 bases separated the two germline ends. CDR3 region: CASSRDINNYGYTF. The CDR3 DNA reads TGTGCCAGCAGCCGGGACATAAATAACTATGGCTACACCTTC.

The CDR3, as DNA: TGTGCCAGTAGTTTACAGGGGGGCTATGGCTACACCTTC. As protein: CASSLQGGYGYTF. The chain has TRBV19 and TRBJ1-2; TRBD1 aligns across 8 bases. CDR3 size: 13 residues. In germline, CDR1 is LNHDA, CDR2 SQIVND (reference sequence). J was trimmed by 4 bases and V by 5 bases; bases with no gene match: 3.

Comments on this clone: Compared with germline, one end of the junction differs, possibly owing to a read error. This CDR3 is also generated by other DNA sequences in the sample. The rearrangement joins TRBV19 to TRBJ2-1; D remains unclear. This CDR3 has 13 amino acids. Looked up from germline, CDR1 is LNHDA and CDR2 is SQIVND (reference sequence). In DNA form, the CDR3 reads TGTGCCAGTAGTATGGCGGCTAGTCATGAACAGTTCTTC. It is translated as CASSMAASHEQFF.

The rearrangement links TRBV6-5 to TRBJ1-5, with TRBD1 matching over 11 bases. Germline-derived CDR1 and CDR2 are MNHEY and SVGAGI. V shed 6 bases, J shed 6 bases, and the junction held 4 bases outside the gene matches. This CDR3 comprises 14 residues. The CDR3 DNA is TGTGCCAGCAGAGGACAGGGGGCTGGTCAGCCCCAGCATTTT. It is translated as CASRGQGAGQPQHF.

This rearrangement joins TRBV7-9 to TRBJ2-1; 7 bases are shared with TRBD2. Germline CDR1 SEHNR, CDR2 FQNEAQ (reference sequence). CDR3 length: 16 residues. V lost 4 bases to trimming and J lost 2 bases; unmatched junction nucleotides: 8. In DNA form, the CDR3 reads TGTGCCAGCAGCTCCCGGGCTAGCGGACCCTACAATGAGCAGTTCTTC. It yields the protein CASSSRASGPYNEQFF.

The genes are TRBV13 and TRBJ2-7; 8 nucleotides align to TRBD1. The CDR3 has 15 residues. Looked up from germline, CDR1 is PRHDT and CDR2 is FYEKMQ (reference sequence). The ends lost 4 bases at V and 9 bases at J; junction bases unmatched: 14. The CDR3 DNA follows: TGTGCCAGCAGCTCGCGGACAGGGAGTTGGGCTGTGCAGTACTTC. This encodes CASSSRTGSWAVQYF.

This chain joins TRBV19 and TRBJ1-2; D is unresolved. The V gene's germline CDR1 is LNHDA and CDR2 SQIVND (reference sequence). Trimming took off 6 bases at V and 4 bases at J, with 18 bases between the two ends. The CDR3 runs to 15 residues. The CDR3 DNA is TGTGCCAGTAGCCTCTTCCCTTTGTCGAGCTATGGCTACACCTTC. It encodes CASSLFPLSSYGYTF. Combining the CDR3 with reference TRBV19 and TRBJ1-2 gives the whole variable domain DGGITQSPKYLFRKEGQNVTLSCEQNLNHDAMYWYRQDPGQGLRLIYYSQIVNDFQKGDIAEGYSVSREKKESFPLTVTSAQKNPTAFYLCASSLFPLSSYGYTFGSGTRLTVV.

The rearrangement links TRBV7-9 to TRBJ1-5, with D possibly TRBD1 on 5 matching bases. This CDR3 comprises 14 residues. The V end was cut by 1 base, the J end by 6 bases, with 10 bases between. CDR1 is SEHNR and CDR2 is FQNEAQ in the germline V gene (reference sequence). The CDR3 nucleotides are TGTGCCAGCAGCTTAGTGGGGGAGGGTCAGCCCCAGCATTTT. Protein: CASSLVGEGQPQHF.

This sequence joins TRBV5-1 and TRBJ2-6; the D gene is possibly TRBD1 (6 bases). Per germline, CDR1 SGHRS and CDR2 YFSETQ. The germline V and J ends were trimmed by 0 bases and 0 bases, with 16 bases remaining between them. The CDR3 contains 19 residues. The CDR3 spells CASSLAPQGFSSGANVLTF. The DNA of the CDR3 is TGCGCCAGCAGCTTGGCCCCACAGGGTTTTAGCTCTGGGGCCAACGTCCTGACTTTC. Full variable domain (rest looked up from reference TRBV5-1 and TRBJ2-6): KAGVTQTPRYLIKTRGQQVTLSCSPISGHRSVSWYQQTPGQGLQFLFEYFSETQRNKGNFPGRFSGRQFSNSRSEMNVSTLELGDSALYLCASSLAPQGFSSGANVLTFGAGSRLTVL.

CDR3 in DNA: TGTGCCATCAGTGAGGCTAGCGGGAGGCCTCAATACAATGAGCAGTTCTTC. It translates to CAISEASGRPQYNEQFF. The rearrangement links TRBV10-3 to TRBJ2-1; 11 bases align to TRBD2. After removal of 2 bases from V and 4 bases from J, the junction contained 7 bases not matched to a gene. The germline CDR1 and CDR2 sequences are ENHRY and SYGVKD. The CDR3 runs to 17 residues.

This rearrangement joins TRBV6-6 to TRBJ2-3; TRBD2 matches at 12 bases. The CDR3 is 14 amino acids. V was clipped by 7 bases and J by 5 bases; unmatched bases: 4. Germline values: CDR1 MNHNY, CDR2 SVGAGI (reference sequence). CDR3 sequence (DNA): TGTGCCAGCACCTCGGGACTAGCGGGAGATACGCAGTATTTT. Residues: CASTSGLAGDTQYF.